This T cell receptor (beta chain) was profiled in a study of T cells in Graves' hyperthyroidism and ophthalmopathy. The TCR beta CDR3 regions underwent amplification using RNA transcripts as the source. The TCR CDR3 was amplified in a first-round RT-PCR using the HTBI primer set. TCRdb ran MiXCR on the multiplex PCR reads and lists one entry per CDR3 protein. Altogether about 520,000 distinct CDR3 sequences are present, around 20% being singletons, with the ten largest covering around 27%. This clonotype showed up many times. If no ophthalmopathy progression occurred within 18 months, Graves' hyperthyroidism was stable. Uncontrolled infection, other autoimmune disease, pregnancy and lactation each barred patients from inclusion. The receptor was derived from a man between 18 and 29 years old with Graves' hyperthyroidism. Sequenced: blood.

The CDR3 DNA is TGTGCCAGCAGTTACATGGGTGCCTATGGCTACACCTTC. Residues: CASSYMGAYGYTF. This sequence joins TRBV6-2 or TRBV6-3 and TRBJ1-2, with unresolved D. Germline V gene sequence: CDR1 MNHEY, CDR2 SVGEGT. The CDR3 has 13 residues. V lost 2 bases to trimming and J lost 4 bases, with 8 bases between them.